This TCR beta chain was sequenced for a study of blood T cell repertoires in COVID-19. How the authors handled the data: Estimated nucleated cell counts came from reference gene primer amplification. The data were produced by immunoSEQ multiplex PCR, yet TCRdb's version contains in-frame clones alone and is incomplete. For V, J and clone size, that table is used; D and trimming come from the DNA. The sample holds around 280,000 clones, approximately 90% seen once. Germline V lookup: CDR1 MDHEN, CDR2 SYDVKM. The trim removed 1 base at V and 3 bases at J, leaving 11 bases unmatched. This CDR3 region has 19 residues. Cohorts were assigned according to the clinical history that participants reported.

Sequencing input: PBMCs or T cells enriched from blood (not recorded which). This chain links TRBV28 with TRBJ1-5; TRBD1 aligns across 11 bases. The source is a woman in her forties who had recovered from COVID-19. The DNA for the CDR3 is TGTGCCAGCAGTTTATCCCTCCCCTCGGGACAGGGGGACAATCAGCCCCAGCATTTT. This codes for CASSLSLPSGQGDNQPQHF.